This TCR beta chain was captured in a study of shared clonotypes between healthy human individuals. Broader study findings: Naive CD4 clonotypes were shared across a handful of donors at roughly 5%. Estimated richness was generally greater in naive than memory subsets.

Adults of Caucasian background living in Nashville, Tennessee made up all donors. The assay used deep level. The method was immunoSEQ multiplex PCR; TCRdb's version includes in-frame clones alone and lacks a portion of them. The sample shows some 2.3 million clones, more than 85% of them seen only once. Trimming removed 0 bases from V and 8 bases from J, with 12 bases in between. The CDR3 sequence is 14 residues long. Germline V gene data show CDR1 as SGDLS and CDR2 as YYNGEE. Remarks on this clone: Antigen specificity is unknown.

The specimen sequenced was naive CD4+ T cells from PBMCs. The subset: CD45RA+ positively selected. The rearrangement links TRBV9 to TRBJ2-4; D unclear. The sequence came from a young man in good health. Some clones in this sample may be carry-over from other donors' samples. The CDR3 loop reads CASSVGPPGDIQYF. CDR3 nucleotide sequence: TGTGCCAGCAGCGTAGGGCCCCCTGGGGACATTCAGTACTTC.